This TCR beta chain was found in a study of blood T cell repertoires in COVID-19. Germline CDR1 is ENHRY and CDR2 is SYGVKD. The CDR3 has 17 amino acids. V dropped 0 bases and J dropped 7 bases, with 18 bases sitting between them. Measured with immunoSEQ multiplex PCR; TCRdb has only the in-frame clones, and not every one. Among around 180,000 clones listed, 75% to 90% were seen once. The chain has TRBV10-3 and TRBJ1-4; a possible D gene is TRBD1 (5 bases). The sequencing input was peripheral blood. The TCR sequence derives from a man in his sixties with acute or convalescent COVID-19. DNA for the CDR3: TGTGCCATCAGTGAGTCTTTCCCAGGGCCCGTCAGTGAAAAACTGTTTTTT. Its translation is CAISESFPGPVSEKLFF.